The T cell receptor (beta chain) described here comes from a study of shared clonotypes between healthy human individuals. Study in general: A donor's plate count was three for CD4 naive and three for CD4 memory; CD8 naive had two and CD8 memory one.

All the donors were Caucasian adults who lived in Nashville, Tennessee. This CDR3 spans 16 amino acids. Losses at the gene ends were 5 bases for V and 4 bases for J; bases not matched to a gene: 13. The germline V gene encodes CDR1 SGDLS and CDR2 YYNGEE. Measured with immunoSEQ multiplex PCR; TCRdb has only the in-frame clones, and not every one. The sample lists millions of clones; 85% to 95% were seen once. Material: naive CD4+ T cells sorted from blood. The subset here: CD45RA+ positively selected. This sequence joins TRBV9 and TRBJ1-2; 8 nucleotides agree with TRBD1. The TCR comes from a man aged 18 to 35 in good health. This CDR3 is CASRKGAGGAGYGYTF. CDR3 nucleotides: TGTGCCAGCAGGAAGGGGGCAGGGGGCGCGGGCTATGGCTACACCTTC.